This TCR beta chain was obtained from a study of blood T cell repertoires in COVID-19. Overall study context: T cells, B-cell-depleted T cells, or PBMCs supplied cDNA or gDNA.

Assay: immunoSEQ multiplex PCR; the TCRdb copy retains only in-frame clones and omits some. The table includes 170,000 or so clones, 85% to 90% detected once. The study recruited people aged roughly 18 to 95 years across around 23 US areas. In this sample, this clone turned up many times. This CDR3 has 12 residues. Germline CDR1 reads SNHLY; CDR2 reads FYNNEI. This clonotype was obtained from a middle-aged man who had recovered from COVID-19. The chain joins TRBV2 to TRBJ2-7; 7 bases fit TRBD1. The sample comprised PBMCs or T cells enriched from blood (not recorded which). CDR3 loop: CVLSPDTGVKYF. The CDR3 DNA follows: TGTGTCCTATCCCCGGACACAGGGGTTAAGTACTTC.